The clone carrying this T cell receptor beta chain appeared many times. Its target is not known. TCRdb processed the multiplex PCR reads anew with MiXCR; each CDR3 protein has one entry. The table lists about 120,000 distinct CDR3 sequences, just under 20% of them singletons. This record comes from a study of breast tumors, draining lymph nodes, adjacent tissues. Notes on the study in general: The data were judged consistent with most tumor T cells coming from lymph node and expanding in tumor. Compared with lymph nodes, tumors were less diverse; compared with nontumor tissue, more. The lymph node origin of tumor T cells was framed as consistent with a hypothesis, not demonstrated. Compared with basal-like, luminal-like tumors shared significantly more repertoire with nontumor tissue.

Samples came from axillary lymph nodes draining the breast cancer. The V and J ends lost 1 base and 5 bases, in that order; junction bases with no gene match: 8. The CDR3 is 16 amino acids. The germline V gene has CDR1 LNHDA and CDR2 SQIVND (reference sequence). This clonotype was obtained from a female donor with breast cancer. Some clones in this sample may be carry-over from other donors' samples. The chain employs TRBV19 and TRBJ2-5; 9 bases agree with TRBD2. Input material: axillary lymph node tissue. In DNA form, the CDR3 reads TGTGCCAGTAGTATAGTGGGAGCGGGAGGTTCGGAGACCCAGTACTTC. It specifies CASSIVGAGGSETQYF.